The entry that follows covers one T cell receptor beta chain sequence. Its matching antigen is unknown. The CDR3 contains 13 residues. Germline V gene sequence: CDR1 SQVTM, CDR2 ANQGSEA. V was trimmed by 2 bases and J by 4 bases, leaving 11 bases between them. The data belong to a study of spatial heterogeneity in lung cancer. Study information: Compared with alpha-chain sequences, beta-chain sequences were consistently detected in greater numbers.

Study-wide results and caveats: Ubiquitous expanded tumor TCRs were observed in blood more at resection than follow-up.

The time point was: sample taken at primary tumor resection. The study sequenced unsorted whole RNA from tumor, nontumor lung or frozen PBMC. The donors, around 72 patients with untreated early-stage non-small cell lung cancer, provided the samples. Carried by each TCR cDNA molecule was a unique molecular identifier. In TCRdb, the 5' RACE reads were re-called with MiXCR into one record per CDR3 protein. Among several thousand distinct CDR3 sequences, 26% were seen once, and the ten largest hold under 20%. This specimen was PBMCs, taken at surgery. The source is a male donor with early-stage non-small cell lung cancer. V is TRBV29-1 and J is TRBJ2-5; D gene uncertain. The CDR3 sequence: CSVELLSGETQYF. As DNA, the CDR3 is TGCAGCGTTGAATTGTTGTCGGGAGAGACCCAGTACTTC. The full variable domain, rest sourced from reference TRBV29-1 and TRBJ2-5, is SAVISQKPSRDICQRGTSLTIQCQVDSQVTMMFWYRQQPGQSLTLIATANQGSEATYESGFVIDKFPISRPNLTFSTLTVSNMSPEDSSIYLCSVELLSGETQYFGPGTRLLVL.